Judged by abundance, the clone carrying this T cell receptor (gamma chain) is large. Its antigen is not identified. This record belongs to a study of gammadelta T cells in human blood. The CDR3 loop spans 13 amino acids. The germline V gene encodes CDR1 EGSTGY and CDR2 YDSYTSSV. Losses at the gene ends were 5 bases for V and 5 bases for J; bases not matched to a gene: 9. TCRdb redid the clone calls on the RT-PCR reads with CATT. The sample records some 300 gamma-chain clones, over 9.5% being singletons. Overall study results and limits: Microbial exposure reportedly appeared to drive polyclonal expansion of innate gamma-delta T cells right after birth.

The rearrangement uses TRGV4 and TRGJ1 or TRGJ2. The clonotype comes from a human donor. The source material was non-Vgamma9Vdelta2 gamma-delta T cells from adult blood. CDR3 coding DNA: TGTGCCACCTGGGGGGCATATGATTATAAGAAACTCTTT. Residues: CATWGAYDYKKLF.